This T cell receptor (beta chain) originates from a study of T cells in Graves' hyperthyroidism and ophthalmopathy. This clonotype was seen at least ten times. Its specificity is unknown. V lost 1 base and J lost 2, with 18 bases in between. Germline assignment: CDR1 GTSNPN and CDR2 SVGIG (reference sequence). This CDR3 region has 16 residues. Authors of the study amplified TCR beta CDR3 regions from RNA transcripts. The HTBI primer set was used in a first-round RT-PCR of the TCR CDR3. Each CDR3 protein gets one entry after TCRdb re-called the multiplex PCR reads with MiXCR. The data contain around 530,000 distinct CDR3 sequences, roughly 18% of them singletons. General study findings and limits: Most thyroid clonotypes with frequency above 0.001 were detected in blood.

Each person with ophthalmopathy scored at least 3 on the Clinical Activity Score, reached NOSPECS grade 4 or higher, and had been ill under 3 months. The receptor's source is a woman aged 18-29 years with Graves' ophthalmopathy. What was sequenced was blood. The chain links TRBV30 to TRBJ2-7, with a possible D match to TRBD2 (5 bases). CDR3 in amino acids: CAWSGLSTSNPYEQYF. The CDR3 bases are TGTGCCTGGAGTGGCCTCAGCACTAGTAATCCCTACGAGCAGTACTTC.